Presented here are 5 T cell receptor beta chains from one specimen sequenced in a study of beta chain features in type 1 diabetes. The study's findings and limits: In all four CD4+ subsets, TCRB CDR3 length was significantly, moderately reduced in type 1 diabetes.

The sequenced template was cDNA made from the entire isolated RNA. Assay used: immunoSEQ multiplex PCR; TCRdb lists only in-frame clones, some missing. The sample carries fewer than 300,000 clones, 9.5% to 13% recorded once. Their antigen targets remain unknown. Sequencing was done on a sample of naive CD4+ T cells from blood. Receptors were obtained from a man under 40 with type 1 diabetes.

The V gene is TRBV7-9, the J gene TRBJ2-5; 9 nucleotides line up with TRBD2. The CDR3 runs 17 residues. J lost 1 base, V lost 0 bases, and 6 bases had no gene match. Per germline, CDR1 SEHNR and CDR2 FQNEAQ (reference sequence). The CDR3 protein is CASSLAQDSGGQETQYF. In DNA, the CDR3 is TGTGCCAGCAGCTTAGCCCAGGATAGCGGGGGCCAAGAGACCCAGTACTTC.

V is TRBV7-8 and J is TRBJ1-5; D uncertain. The germline gives CDR1 SGHVS, CDR2 FQNEAQ. V gave up 1 base and J gave up 0 bases, with 7 bases separating them. The CDR3 is 15 residues long. The CDR3, as DNA: TGTGCCAGCAGCTTAGTGGCAAATAGCAATCAGCCCCAGCATTTT. As protein: CASSLVANSNQPQHF.

This clone was counted only a few times. This chain connects TRBV7-9 to TRBJ2-1; weak D call: TRBD2 (5 bases). The V gene's germline CDR1 is SEHNR and CDR2 FQNEAQ (reference sequence). The CDR3 runs to 14 residues. V was cut by 8 bases and J by 1 base, with 12 bases left in between. Here the CDR3 DNA reads TGTGCCAGCGGTGAGGGAAATTCCTACAATGAGCAGTTCTTC. Its translation: CASGEGNSYNEQFF.

This clone has more than one count but fewer than ten. V usage is TRBV6-5 and J usage is TRBJ2-3, with 12 bases that match TRBD2. Germline V gene sequence: CDR1 MNHEY, CDR2 SVGAGI. This CDR3 has 13 amino acids. V was pared by 11 bases and J by 6 bases, with 6 bases of the junction left unmatched. The CDR3 sequence: CAAASGGVDTQYF. The CDR3 DNA reads as TGTGCCGCGGCTAGCGGGGGGGTGGATACGCAGTATTTT.

This clone was seen a few times. The chain combines TRBV4-2 with TRBJ1-6; perhaps TRBD1 as D (6 bases). V was shortened by 6 bases and J by 7 bases, with 10 bases between the two germline ends. This CDR3 comprises 13 residues. The germline CDR1 and CDR2 sequences are LGHNA and YNFKEQ. The chain's CDR3 is CASRQGLNSPLHF. Here the CDR3 DNA reads TGTGCCAGCAGACAGGGCTTGAATTCACCCCTCCACTTT.